This T cell receptor beta chain originates from a study of cytomegalovirus exposure and HLA in healthy donors. From the approximately 120-subject validation cohort, which was separate from the roughly 630-subject first cohort, the donors were drawn. Profiled with immunoSEQ multiplex PCR; TCRdb holds only in-frame clones, not every one. The table lists about 250,000 clones, about 88% of them singletons. J gave up 6 bases and V 0 bases, and 7 bases lay outside the gene matches. The germline CDR1 and CDR2 sequences are SQVTM and ANQGSEA. The CDR3 totals 14 residues. Material: PBMCs. The TCR comes from a man between 18 and 29 years old in good health and CMV-seropositive. The V gene is TRBV29-1, the J gene TRBJ2-7, with 8 bases fitting TRBD2. The CDR3 sequence is CSVEDRGGRCEQYF. The DNA of the CDR3 is TGCAGCGTTGAAGATCGGGGGGGACGTTGCGAGCAGTACTTC.